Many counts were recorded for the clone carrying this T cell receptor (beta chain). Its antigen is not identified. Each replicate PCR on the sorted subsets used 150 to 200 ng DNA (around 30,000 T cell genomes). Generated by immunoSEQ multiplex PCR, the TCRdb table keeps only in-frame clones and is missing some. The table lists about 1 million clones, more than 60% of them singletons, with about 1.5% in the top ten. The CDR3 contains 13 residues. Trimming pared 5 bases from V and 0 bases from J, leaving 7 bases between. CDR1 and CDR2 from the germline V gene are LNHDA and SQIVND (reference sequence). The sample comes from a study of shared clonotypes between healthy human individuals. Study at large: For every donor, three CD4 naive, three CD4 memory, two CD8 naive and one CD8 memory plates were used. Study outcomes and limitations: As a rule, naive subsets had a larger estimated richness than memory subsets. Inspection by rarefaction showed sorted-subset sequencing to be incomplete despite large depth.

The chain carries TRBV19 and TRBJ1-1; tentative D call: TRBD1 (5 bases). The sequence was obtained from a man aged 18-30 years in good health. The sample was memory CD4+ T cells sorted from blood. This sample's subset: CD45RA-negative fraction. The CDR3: CASSVGVNTEAFF. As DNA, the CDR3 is TGTGCCAGTAGTGTAGGGGTGAACACTGAAGCTTTCTTT. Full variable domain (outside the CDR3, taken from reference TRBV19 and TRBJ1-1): DGGITQSPKYLFRKEGQNVTLSCEQNLNHDAMYWYRQDPGQGLRLIYYSQIVNDFQKGDIAEGYSVSREKKESFPLTVTSAQKNPTAFYLCASSVGVNTEAFFGQGTRLTVV.